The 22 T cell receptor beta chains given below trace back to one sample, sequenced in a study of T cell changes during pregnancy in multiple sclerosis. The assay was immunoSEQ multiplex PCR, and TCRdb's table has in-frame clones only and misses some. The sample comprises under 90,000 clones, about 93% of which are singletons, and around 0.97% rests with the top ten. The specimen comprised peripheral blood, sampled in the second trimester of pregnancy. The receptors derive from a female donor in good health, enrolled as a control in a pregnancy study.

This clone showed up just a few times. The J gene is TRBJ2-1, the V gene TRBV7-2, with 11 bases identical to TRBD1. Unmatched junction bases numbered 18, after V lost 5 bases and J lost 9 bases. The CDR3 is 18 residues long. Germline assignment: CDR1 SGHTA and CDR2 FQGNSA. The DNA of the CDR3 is TGTGCCAGCAGCGCTGGACAGGGGGCCTATTCTTCCAGTAGTGAGCAGTTCTTC. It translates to CASSAGQGAYSSSSEQFF.

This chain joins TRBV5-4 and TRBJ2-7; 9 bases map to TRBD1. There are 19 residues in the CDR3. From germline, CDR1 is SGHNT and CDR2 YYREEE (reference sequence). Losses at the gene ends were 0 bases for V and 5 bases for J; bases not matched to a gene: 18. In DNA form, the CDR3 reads TGTGCCAGCAGCTTGGGGGCCCCCGGGGACGACAGGGGGTTACACGAGCAGTACTTC. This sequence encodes CASSLGAPGDDRGLHEQYF.

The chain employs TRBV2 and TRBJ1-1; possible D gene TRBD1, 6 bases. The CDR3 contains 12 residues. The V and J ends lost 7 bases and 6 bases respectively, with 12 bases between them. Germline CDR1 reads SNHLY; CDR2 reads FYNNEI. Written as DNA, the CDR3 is TGTGCCAGCAACGTCAGGGGCGCTGAAGCTTTCTTT. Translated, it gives CASNVRGAEAFF.

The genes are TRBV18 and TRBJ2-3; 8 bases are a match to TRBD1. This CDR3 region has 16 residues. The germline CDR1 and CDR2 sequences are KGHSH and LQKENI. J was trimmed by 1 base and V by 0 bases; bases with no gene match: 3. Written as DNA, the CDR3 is TGTGCCAGCTCACCACCGGAGACAGGGGGCACAGATACGCAGTATTTT. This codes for CASSPPETGGTDTQYF.

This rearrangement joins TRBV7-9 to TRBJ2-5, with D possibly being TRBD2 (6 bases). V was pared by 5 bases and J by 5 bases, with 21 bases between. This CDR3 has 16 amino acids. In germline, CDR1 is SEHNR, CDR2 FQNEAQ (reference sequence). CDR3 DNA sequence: TGTGCCAGCAGCCGGTCGGAAACTTACCGGGGGGAGACCCAGTACTTC. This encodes CASSRSETYRGETQYF.

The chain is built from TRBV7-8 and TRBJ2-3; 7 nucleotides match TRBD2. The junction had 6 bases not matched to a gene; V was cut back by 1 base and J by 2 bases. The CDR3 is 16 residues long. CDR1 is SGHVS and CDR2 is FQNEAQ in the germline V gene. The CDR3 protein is CASSLDFSGLTDTQYF. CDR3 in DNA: TGTGCCAGCAGCTTAGATTTTAGCGGGCTCACAGATACGCAGTATTTT.

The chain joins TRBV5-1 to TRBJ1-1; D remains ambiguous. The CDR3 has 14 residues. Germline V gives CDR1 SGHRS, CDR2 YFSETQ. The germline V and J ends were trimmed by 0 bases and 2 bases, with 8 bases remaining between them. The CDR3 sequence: CASSLDSLNTEAFF. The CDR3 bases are TGCGCCAGCAGCTTGGATAGCCTTAACACTGAAGCTTTCTTT.

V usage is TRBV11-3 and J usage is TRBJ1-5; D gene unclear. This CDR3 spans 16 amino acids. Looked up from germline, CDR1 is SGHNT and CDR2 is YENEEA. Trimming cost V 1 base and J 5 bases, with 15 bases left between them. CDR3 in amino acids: CASSLVVVISDQPQHF. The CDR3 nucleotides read TGTGCCAGCAGCTTAGTCGTTGTAATCTCCGATCAGCCCCAGCATTTT.

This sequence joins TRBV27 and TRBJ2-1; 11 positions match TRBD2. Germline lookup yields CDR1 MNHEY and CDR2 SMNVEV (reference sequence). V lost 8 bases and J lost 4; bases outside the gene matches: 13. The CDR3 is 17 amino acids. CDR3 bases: TGTGCCAGCGGCTTGGGCCGTAGCGGGAGGGGTTACAATGAGCAGTTCTTC. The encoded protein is CASGLGRSGRGYNEQFF.

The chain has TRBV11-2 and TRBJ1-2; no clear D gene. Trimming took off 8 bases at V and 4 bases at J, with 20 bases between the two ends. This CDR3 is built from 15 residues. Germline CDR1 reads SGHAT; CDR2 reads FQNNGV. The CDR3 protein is CASAMAAEPTYGYTF. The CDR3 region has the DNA TGTGCCAGCGCTATGGCCGCGGAACCTACCTATGGCTACACCTTC.

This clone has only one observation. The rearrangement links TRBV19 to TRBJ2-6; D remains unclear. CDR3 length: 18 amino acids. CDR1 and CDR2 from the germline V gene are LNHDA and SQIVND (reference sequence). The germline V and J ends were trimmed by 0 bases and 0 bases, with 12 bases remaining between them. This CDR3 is CASSIDPGKISGANVLTF. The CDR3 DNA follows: TGTGCCAGTAGTATAGATCCCGGTAAAATCTCTGGGGCCAACGTCCTGACTTTC.

The CDR3 sequence: CASSNSAGGRHEQYF. CDR3 DNA: TGTGCCAGCAGTAATTCAGCGGGAGGGCGCCACGAGCAGTACTTC. This chain joins TRBV2 and TRBJ2-7; 10 bases are shared with TRBD2. Germline V gene lookup returns CDR1 SNHLY and CDR2 FYNNEI. The CDR3 length is 15 residues. V trimming: 5 bases; J trimming: 5 bases; junction bases outside the gene matches: 9.

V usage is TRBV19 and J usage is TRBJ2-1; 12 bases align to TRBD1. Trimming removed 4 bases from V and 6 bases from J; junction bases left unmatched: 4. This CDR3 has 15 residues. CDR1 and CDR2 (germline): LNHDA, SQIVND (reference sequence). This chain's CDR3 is CASSTGTGGLNEQFF. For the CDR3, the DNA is TGTGCCAGTAGTACCGGGACAGGGGGCCTCAATGAGCAGTTCTTC.

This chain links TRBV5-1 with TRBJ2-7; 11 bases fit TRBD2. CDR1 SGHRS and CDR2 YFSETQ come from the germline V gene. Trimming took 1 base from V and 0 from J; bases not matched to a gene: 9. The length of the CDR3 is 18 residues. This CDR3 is CASSLSSGRALGSYEQYF. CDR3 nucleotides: TGCGCCAGCAGCTTGAGTAGCGGGAGGGCCCTTGGCTCCTACGAGCAGTACTTC.

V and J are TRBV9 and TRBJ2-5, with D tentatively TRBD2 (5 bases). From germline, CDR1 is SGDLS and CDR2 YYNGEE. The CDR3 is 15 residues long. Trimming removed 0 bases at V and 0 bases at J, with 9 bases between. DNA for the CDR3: TGTGCCAGCAGCGTAGGTGGGAGTGACCAAGAGACCCAGTACTTC. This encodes CASSVGGSDQETQYF. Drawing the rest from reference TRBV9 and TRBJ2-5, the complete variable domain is DSGVTQTPKHLITATGQRVTLRCSPRSGDLSVYWYQQSLDQGLQFLIQYYNGEERAKGNILERFSAQQFPDLHSELNLSSLELGDSALYFCASSVGGSDQETQYFGPGTRLLVL.

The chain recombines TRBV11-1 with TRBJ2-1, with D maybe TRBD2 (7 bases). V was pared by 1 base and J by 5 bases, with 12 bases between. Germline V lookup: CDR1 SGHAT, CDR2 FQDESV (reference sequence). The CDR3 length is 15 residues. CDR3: CASSLDGGAHNEQFF. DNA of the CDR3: TGTGCCAGCAGCTTAGATGGGGGGGCCCACAATGAGCAGTTCTTC.

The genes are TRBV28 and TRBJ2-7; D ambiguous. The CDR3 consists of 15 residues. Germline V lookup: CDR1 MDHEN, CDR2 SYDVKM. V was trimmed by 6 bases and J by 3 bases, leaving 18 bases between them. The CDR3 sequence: CASRHTTGSYYEQYF. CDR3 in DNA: TGTGCCAGCAGGCATACGACTGGAAGCTACTACGAGCAGTACTTC.

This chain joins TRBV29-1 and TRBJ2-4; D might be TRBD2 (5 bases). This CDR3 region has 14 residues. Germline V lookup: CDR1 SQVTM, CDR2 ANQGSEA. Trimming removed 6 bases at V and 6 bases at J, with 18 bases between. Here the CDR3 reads CSVRSGGSGNIQYF. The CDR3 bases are TGCAGCGTCCGCAGCGGCGGGTCGGGAAACATTCAGTACTTC.

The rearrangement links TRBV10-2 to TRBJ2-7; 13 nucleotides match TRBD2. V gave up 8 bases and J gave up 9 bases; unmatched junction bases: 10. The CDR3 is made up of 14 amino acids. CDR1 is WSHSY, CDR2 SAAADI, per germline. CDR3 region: CASCGTSGINGQYF. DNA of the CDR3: TGCGCCAGCTGCGGGACTAGCGGGATCAATGGGCAGTACTTC.

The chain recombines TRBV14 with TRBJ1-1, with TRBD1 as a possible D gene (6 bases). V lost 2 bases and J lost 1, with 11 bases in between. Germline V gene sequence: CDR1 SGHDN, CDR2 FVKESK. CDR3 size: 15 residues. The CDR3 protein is CASSQLNRANTEAFF. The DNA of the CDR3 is TGTGCCAGCAGCCAATTAAACAGGGCGAACACTGAAGCTTTCTTT.

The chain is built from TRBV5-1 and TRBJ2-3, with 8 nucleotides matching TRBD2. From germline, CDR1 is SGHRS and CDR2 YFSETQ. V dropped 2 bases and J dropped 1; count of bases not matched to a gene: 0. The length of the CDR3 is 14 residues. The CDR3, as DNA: TGCGCCAGCAGCTTACTAGCGGGCACAGATACGCAGTATTTT. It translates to CASSLLAGTDTQYF.

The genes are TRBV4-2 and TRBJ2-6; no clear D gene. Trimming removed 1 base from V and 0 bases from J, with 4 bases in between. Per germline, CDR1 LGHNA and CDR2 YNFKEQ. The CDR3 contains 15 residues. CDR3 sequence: CASSQGHSGANVLTF. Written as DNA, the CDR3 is TGTGCCAGCAGCCAAGGACACTCTGGGGCCAACGTCCTGACTTTC.